The clone carrying this T cell receptor beta chain was seen once. No antigen is known for it. Germline assignment: CDR1 MNHEY and CDR2 SVGAGI. J gave up 6 bases and V 5 bases, and 9 bases lay outside the gene matches. The CDR3 spans 14 residues. A J-beta primer mix and a sample-barcoded 5' primer were used in a second PCR of roughly 7 to 12 cycles. TCRdb called the 5' RACE reads again in MiXCR, with one record for every CDR3 protein. Of 1.8 million or so distinct CDR3 sequences in the sample, roughly 43% were seen once. This record belongs to a study of blood T cells in healthy people across ages. Study-wide results and caveats: Older individuals had lower TCR beta diversity per million T cells (the decline was roughly linear).

This TCR was recovered from a human donor in good health. Sequencing used blood. The genes are TRBV6-5 and TRBJ1-2; TRBD1 matches 7 bases. The CDR3 reads CASSDRDPRDGYTF. The DNA for the CDR3 is TGTGCCAGCAGTGACAGGGATCCGAGGGATGGCTACACCTTC.